The next 25 T cell receptor beta chains were all read from a single sample in a study of T cells after posttransplantation cyclophosphamide. Here immunoSEQ multiplex PCR was the method, and the copy in TCRdb shows in-frame clones only, minus some. The data show 4,000 to 6,000 clones, with approximately 57% seen just once and roughly 18% held by the top ten. The sample taken for sequencing was memory CD8+ T cells sorted from blood. All receptors come from a woman aged 55-75 years in good health, CMV-negative, and a related stem cell transplant donor.

V gene TRBV7-9 combines with J gene TRBJ2-1, with D tentatively TRBD1 (5 bases). The CDR3 length is 15 residues. Germline values: CDR1 SEHNR, CDR2 FQNEAQ (reference sequence). Trimming took off 6 bases at V and 4 bases at J, with 16 bases between the two ends. The DNA for the CDR3 is TGTGCCAGCAGTTCGAGCGACAGCGTATACAATGAGCAGTTCTTC. Its protein is CASSSSDSVYNEQFF.

This clone was detected only a few times. This chain links TRBV28 with TRBJ2-7; D ambiguous. The CDR3 has 12 residues. CDR1 and CDR2 (germline): MDHEN, SYDVKM. V was pared by 7 bases and J by 0 bases, with 7 bases between. The CDR3 DNA sequence: TGTGCCAGCAAGAGTAGCTCCTACGAGCAGTACTTC. Its translation is CASKSSSYEQYF. Drawing the rest from reference TRBV28 and TRBJ2-7, the complete variable domain is DVKVTQSSRYLVKRTGEKVFLECVQDMDHENMFWYRQDPGLGLRLIYFSYDVKMKEKGDIPEGYSVSREKKERFSLILESASTNQTSMYLCASKSSSYEQYFGPGTRLTVT.

The table lists this clone with a few counts. CDR3 nucleotides: TGTGCCAGCAGCTGGGGACAGGGCTTATACGAGCAGTACTTC. This gives the protein CASSWGQGLYEQYF. The V call is TRBV7-9, the J call TRBJ2-7, with TRBD1 matching 9 bases. The junction had 5 bases not matched to a gene; V was cut back by 4 bases and J by 4 bases. Germline CDR1 is SEHNR and CDR2 is FQNEAQ (reference sequence). CDR3 size: 14 residues.

The rearrangement uses TRBV4-1 and TRBJ2-3, with D maybe TRBD2 (6 bases). Between the trimmed V and J ends, which lost 4 bases and 2 bases, there was a span of 10 bases. The CDR3 contains 14 residues. Per germline, CDR1 MGHRA and CDR2 YSYEKL. The CDR3 spells CASSPDYLTDTQYF. In DNA, the CDR3 is TGCGCCAGCAGCCCGGACTACCTCACAGATACGCAGTATTTT.

V usage is TRBV4-1 and J usage is TRBJ1-5; 8 bases agree with TRBD1. The germline CDR1 and CDR2 sequences are MGHRA and YSYEKL. Unmatched junction bases numbered 2, after V lost 2 bases and J lost 5 bases. The CDR3 has 14 residues. Here the CDR3 reads CASSQLQGDQPQHF. As DNA, the CDR3 is TGCGCCAGCAGCCAACTACAGGGGGATCAGCCCCAGCATTTT.

Concerning this clone itself: One end of the junction does not line up with germline, which may come from a read error. The J gene is TRBJ2-3, the V gene TRBV7-9, with a possible D match to TRBD2 (6 bases). Germline V gene lookup returns CDR1 SEHNR and CDR2 FQNEAQ (reference sequence). The CDR3 runs 16 residues. The CDR3 reads CASSQDRAGITDTQYF. The CDR3 DNA reads TGCGCCAGCAGCCAAGATCGAGCGGGTATCACAGATACGCAGTATTTT.

This clone was detected a few times. This chain links TRBV27 with TRBJ1-2; D perhaps matches TRBD1 (6 bases). In germline, CDR1 is MNHEY, CDR2 SMNVEV (reference sequence). Deletions cut 10 bases from V and 3 bases from J, with 15 bases between. The CDR3 spans 13 residues. CDR3 amino acids: CATGGGEDYGYTF. CDR3 DNA sequence: TGTGCCACCGGAGGGGGGGAAGACTATGGCTACACCTTC.

This sequence joins TRBV27 and TRBJ2-7; tentative D call: TRBD2 (7 bases). V lost 7 bases and J lost 3, with 25 bases in between. CDR3 length: 17 residues. Germline V gene sequence: CDR1 MNHEY, CDR2 SMNVEV (reference sequence). Here the CDR3 reads CASMVRGGGGANYEQYF. Written as DNA, the CDR3 is TGTGCCAGCATGGTTAGGGGGGGCGGGGGAGCAAACTACGAGCAGTACTTC.

This chain uses TRBV4-1 with TRBJ1-5; possibly TRBD1 for D (5 bases). Trimming took off 1 base at V and 4 bases at J, with 8 bases between the two ends. This CDR3 is 14 amino acids long. CDR1 and CDR2 from the germline V gene are MGHRA and YSYEKL. This chain's CDR3 is CASSQAGPNQPQHF. The DNA of the CDR3 is TGCGCCAGCAGCCAAGCAGGGCCAAATCAGCCCCAGCATTTT.

This clone was observed a few times. The chain uses TRBV7-9 and TRBJ2-2, with TRBD2 matching over 10 bases. V shed 8 bases, J shed 4 bases, and the junction held 1 base outside the gene matches. There are 13 residues in the CDR3. In germline, CDR1 is SEHNR, CDR2 FQNEAQ (reference sequence). CDR3 in DNA: TGTGCCAGCCAGCGGGGGGGCACCGGGGAGCTGTTTTTT. This sequence encodes CASQRGGTGELFF.

The chain uses TRBV7-2 and TRBJ1-5; D remains unclear. The CDR3 spans 13 residues. The germline CDR1 and CDR2 sequences are SGHTA and FQGNSA. V was pared by 2 bases and J by 7 bases, with 9 bases between. CDR3 coding DNA: TGTGCCAGCAGCTTATTCTCGGAGCAGCCCCAGCATTTT. Amino acid sequence: CASSLFSEQPQHF.

CDR3 coding DNA: TGTGCCAGCAGTTTGGCCGGGACTGAAGCTTTCTTT. As protein: CASSLAGTEAFF. This chain connects TRBV27 to TRBJ1-1; D not certain. The CDR3 extends over 12 amino acids. Between the trimmed V and J ends, which lost 3 bases and 5 bases, there was a span of 7 bases. CDR1 and CDR2 from the germline V gene are MNHEY and SMNVEV (reference sequence).

The rearrangement links TRBV4-2 to TRBJ2-7, with a tentative D call TRBD2 (6 bases). This CDR3 comprises 14 residues. Germline V gives CDR1 LGHNA, CDR2 YNFKEQ. Trimming pared 5 bases from V and 4 bases from J, leaving 15 bases between. The CDR3 protein is CASSAGTPRYEQYF. CDR3 nucleotides: TGTGCCAGCAGCGCCGGGACTCCTCGGTACGAGCAGTACTTC.

J is TRBJ1-3 and V is TRBV4-1, with 11 bases lining up with TRBD1. With V trimmed by 4 bases and J by 4 bases, 3 bases remained unmatched. Germline lookup yields CDR1 MGHRA and CDR2 YSYEKL. This CDR3 is 15 amino acids long. The CDR3 sequence: CASSRGQGAGNTIYF. CDR3 sequence (DNA): TGCGCCAGCAGCCGAGGACAGGGGGCCGGAAACACCATATATTTT.

This clone was seen only a few times. This chain connects TRBV27 to TRBJ2-1, with D perhaps matching TRBD1 (5 bases). This CDR3 contains 14 residues. Looked up from germline, CDR1 is MNHEY and CDR2 is SMNVEV (reference sequence). V lost 4 bases to trimming and J lost 4 bases, with 11 bases between them. Written as DNA, the CDR3 is TGTGCCAGCAGTTCACAGGACCAGTACAATGAGCAGTTCTTC. Translation gives CASSSQDQYNEQFF.

The V and J genes are TRBV5-4 and TRBJ2-2; the D gene is possibly TRBD2 (6 bases). V was cut by 10 bases and J by 6 bases, with 13 bases left in between. The CDR3 extends over 12 amino acids. Germline lookup yields CDR1 SGHNT and CDR2 YYREEE (reference sequence). The CDR3 here is CAGRSGSGELFF. The CDR3 bases are TGTGCCGGGCGCAGCGGGTCCGGGGAGCTGTTTTTT.

This clone was recorded a few times. The chain links TRBV7-3 to TRBJ2-1; possibly TRBD1 for D (6 bases). Trimming shortened V by 1 base and J by 7 bases, and 8 bases separated the two germline ends. The CDR3 sequence is 13 residues long. In germline, CDR1 is SGHTA, CDR2 FQGTGA. The CDR3 sequence: CASSLSRGNEQFF. The CDR3 coding sequence is TGTGCCAGCAGCTTAAGCAGGGGAAATGAGCAGTTCTTC.

The CDR3 is CASSPAGAGYEQYF. The CDR3 DNA reads TGTGCCAGCAGCCCCGCGGGCGCGGGATACGAGCAGTACTTC. The rearrangement links TRBV7-2 to TRBJ2-7; the D gene is possibly TRBD2 (6 bases). CDR1 SGHTA and CDR2 FQGNSA come from the germline V gene. This CDR3 has 14 residues. Trimming left V 5 bases short and J 4 bases short, with 15 bases between.

V gene TRBV5-5 combines with J gene TRBJ2-5, with D unclear. The J call is uncertain, as TRBJ2-7 better fits the DNA end. CDR3 size: 12 residues. Looked up from germline, CDR1 is SGHKS and CDR2 is YYEKEE (reference sequence). In DNA, the CDR3 is TGTGCCAGCAGCCCGAATACCTACGAGCAGTACTTC. Protein: CASSPNTYEQYF.

In DNA, the CDR3 is TGCGCCAGCAGCCAAGCGTCAGGGAAAAGCTATGGCTACACCTTC. Amino acid sequence: CASSQASGKSYGYTF. The V gene is TRBV4-1, the J gene TRBJ1-2; tentatively, D is TRBD1 (5 bases). Germline V lookup: CDR1 MGHRA, CDR2 YSYEKL. V lost 1 base, J lost 4 bases, and 13 bases lay in between. This CDR3 comprises 15 residues.

V gene TRBV7-9 combines with J gene TRBJ2-7; D is possibly TRBD1 (5 bases). Looked up from germline, CDR1 is SEHNR and CDR2 is FQNEAQ (reference sequence). CDR3 size: 15 residues. Trimming took off 5 bases at V and 3 bases at J, with 17 bases between the two ends. CDR3 protein: CASSAGRGPDYEQYF. For the CDR3, the DNA is TGTGCCAGCAGCGCAGGAAGGGGTCCCGACTACGAGCAGTACTTC. Supplemented by reference TRBV7-9 and TRBJ2-7, the full variable domain reads DTGVSQNPRHKITKRGQNVTFRCDPISEHNRLYWYRQTLGQGPEFLTYFQNEAQLEKSRLLSDRFSAERPKGSFSTLEIQRTEQGDSAMYLCASSAGRGPDYEQYFGPGTRLTVT.

This clone came up once. The J gene is TRBJ1-4, the V gene TRBV7-9, with 8 bases that match TRBD1. J was trimmed by 8 bases and V by 5 bases; bases with no gene match: 10. The CDR3 has 15 residues. Germline CDR1 is SEHNR and CDR2 is FQNEAQ (reference sequence). In DNA form, the CDR3 reads TGTGCCAGCAGCAATTATGGACAGGGAGAAGAAAAACTGTTTTTT. Amino acids: CASSNYGQGEEKLFF. Looking up the rest from reference TRBV7-9 and TRBJ1-4 gives the full variable domain: DTGVSQNPRHKITKRGQNVTFRCDPISEHNRLYWYRQTLGQGPEFLTYFQNEAQLEKSRLLSDRFSAERPKGSFSTLEIQRTEQGDSAMYLCASSNYGQGEEKLFFGSGTQLSVL.

The V gene is TRBV19, the J gene TRBJ2-2; perhaps TRBD1 as D (6 bases). The CDR3 sequence is 15 residues long. Per germline, CDR1 LNHDA and CDR2 SQIVND (reference sequence). Trimming shortened V by 10 bases and J by 5 bases, and 20 bases separated the two germline ends. The CDR3 nucleotides are TGTGCCACTCAGGGGTATGTCAGCTTTACCGGGGAGCTGTTTTTT. Its translation is CATQGYVSFTGELFF. Based on the CDR3 plus reference TRBV19 and TRBJ2-2, the full variable domain is DGGITQSPKYLFRKEGQNVTLSCEQNLNHDAMYWYRQDPGQGLRLIYYSQIVNDFQKGDIAEGYSVSREKKESFPLTVTSAQKNPTAFYLCATQGYVSFTGELFFGEGSRLTVL.

The chain recombines TRBV9 with TRBJ2-5, with 8 positions matching TRBD1. Germline loops: CDR1 SGDLS, CDR2 YYNGEE. The V segment lost 3 bases and the J segment 5 bases; nucleotides outside the gene matches: 18. This CDR3 contains 18 residues. The CDR3: CASSDALRGRGLGETQYF. DNA for the CDR3: TGTGCCAGCAGCGATGCTTTGCGGGGCAGGGGGCTGGGGGAGACCCAGTACTTC.

The rearrangement joins TRBV19 to TRBJ2-5; 10 bases map to TRBD2. Germline V gene data show CDR1 as LNHDA and CDR2 as SQIVND (reference sequence). The CDR3 has 14 amino acids. V lost 6 bases, J lost 5 bases, and 6 bases stayed unmatched. The chain's CDR3 is CASSERGGHETQYF. As DNA, the CDR3 is TGTGCCAGTAGCGAGCGGGGGGGCCACGAGACCCAGTACTTC.